The T cell receptor (beta chain) described here comes from a study of spatial heterogeneity in lung cancer. As for the study in general: Mean representation of each unique TCR and UMI combination in the raw reads exceeded 8.5 occurrences.

CDR1 SNHLY and CDR2 FYNNEI come from the germline V gene. The CDR3 runs to 15 residues. J lost 4 bases, V lost 7 bases, and 7 bases had no gene match. With respect to this clonotype: The antigen remains unidentified.

Overall study results and limits: Expanded tumor TCRs that were ubiquitous appeared in blood more at resection than follow-up.

The time point was: sample taken at primary tumor resection. Sequencing was performed on whole RNA extracted from tumor and nontumor lung tissue, or from frozen PBMC, and the material was left unsorted. The donors, about 78 patients with untreated early-stage non-small cell lung cancer, provided the samples. A distinct unique molecular identifier was carried by each TCR cDNA molecule. A single record per CDR3 protein comes from TCRdb applying MiXCR to the 5' RACE reads. The sample holds approximately 81,000 distinct CDR3 sequences, roughly 13% seen once. Here the sequenced sample was PBMCs, taken at surgery. This clonotype originated in a male donor with early-stage non-small cell lung cancer. The V call is TRBV2, the J call TRBJ1-1, with 12 nucleotides matching TRBD1. The DNA for the CDR3 is TGTGCCAGCACCCCCGGGACAGGGGGCGGCACTGAAGCTTTCTTT. It translates to CASTPGTGGGTEAFF.